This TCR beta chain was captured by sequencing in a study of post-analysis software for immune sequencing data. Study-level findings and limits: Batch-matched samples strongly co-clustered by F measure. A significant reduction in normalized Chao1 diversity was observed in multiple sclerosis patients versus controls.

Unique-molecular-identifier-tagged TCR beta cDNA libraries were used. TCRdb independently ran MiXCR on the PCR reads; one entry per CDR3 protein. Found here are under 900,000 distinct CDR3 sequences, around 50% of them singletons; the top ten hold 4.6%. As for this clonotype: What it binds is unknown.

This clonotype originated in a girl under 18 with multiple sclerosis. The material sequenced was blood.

DNA of the CDR3: TGCGCCAGCAGCCCCCCTTCCGCAGCAGATACGCAGTATTTT. Protein product: CASSPPSAADTQYF. V and J are TRBV5-1 and TRBJ2-3; unclear D gene. The V end was cut by 4 bases, the J end by 4 bases, with 13 bases between. The length of the CDR3 is 14 residues. Per germline, CDR1 SGHRS and CDR2 YFSETQ.